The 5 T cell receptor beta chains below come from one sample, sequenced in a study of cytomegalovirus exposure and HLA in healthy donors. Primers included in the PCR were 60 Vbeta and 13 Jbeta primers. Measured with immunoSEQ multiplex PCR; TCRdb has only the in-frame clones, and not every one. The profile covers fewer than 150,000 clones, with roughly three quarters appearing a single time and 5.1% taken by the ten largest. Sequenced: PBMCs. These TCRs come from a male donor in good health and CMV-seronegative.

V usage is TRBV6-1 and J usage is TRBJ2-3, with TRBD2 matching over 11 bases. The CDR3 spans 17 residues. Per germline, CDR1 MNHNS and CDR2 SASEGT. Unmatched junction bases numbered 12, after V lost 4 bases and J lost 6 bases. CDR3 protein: CASSANQLAGGRDTQYF. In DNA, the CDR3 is TGTGCCAGCAGTGCCAACCAGCTAGCGGGGGGCCGCGATACGCAGTATTTT.

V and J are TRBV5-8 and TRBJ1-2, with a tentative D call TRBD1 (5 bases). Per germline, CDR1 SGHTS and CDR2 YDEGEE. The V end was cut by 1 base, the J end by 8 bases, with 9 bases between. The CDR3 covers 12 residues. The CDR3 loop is CASSLRRGGYTF. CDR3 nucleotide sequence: TGTGCCAGCAGCTTGAGGAGGGGCGGCTACACCTTC.

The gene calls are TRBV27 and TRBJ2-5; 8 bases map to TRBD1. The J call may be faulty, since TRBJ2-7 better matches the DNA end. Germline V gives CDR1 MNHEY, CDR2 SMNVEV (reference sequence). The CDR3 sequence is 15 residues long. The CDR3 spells CASSPGGTGSYEQYF. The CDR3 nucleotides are TGTGCCAGCAGTCCAGGGGGCACCGGCTCCTACGAGCAGTACTTC.

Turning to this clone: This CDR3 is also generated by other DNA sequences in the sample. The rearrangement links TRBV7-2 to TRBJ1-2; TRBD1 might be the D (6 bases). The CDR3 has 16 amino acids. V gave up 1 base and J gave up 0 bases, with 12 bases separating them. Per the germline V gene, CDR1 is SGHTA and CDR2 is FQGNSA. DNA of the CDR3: TGTGCCAGCAGCTTAGTTACAGGGCGGGCTAACTATGGCTACACCTTC. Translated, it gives CASSLVTGRANYGYTF.

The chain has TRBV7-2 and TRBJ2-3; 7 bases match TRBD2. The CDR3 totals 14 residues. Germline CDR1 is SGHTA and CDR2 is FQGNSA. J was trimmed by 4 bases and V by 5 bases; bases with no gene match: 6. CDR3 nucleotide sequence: TGTGCCAGCAGCGGAGAGCGGGGTCCAGATACGCAGTATTTT. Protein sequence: CASSGERGPDTQYF. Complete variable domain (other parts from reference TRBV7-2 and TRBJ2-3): GAGVSQSPSNKVTEKGKDVELRCDPISGHTALYWYRQSLGQGLEFLIYFQGNSAPDKSGLPSDRFSAERTGGSVSTLTIQRTQQEDSAVYLCASSGERGPDTQYFGPGTRLTVL.